This TCR beta chain was identified during a study of CD8 T cells in Susac syndrome. Germline V gives CDR1 SGHNT, CDR2 YYREEE (reference sequence). V shed 3 bases and J shed 6 bases, with 9 bases lying between them. CDR3 length equals 13 residues. RNA, at roughly 0.5 to 1 ug, was reverse transcribed with random hexamers. An immunoSEQ multiplex PCR generated amplified TCR beta CDR3 products spanning 54 Vbeta and 13 Jbeta. TCRdb reanalysed the immunoSEQ multiplex PCR reads using MiXCR and keeps one entry per CDR3 protein. The table records around 130,000 distinct CDR3 sequences, 91% of them present only once.

The clonotype was recovered from a human donor with multiple sclerosis. The sequencing sample was made of CD8+ T cells from PBMCs. The rearrangement joins TRBV5-4 to TRBJ2-2, with a tentative D call TRBD1 (6 bases). The CDR3: CASSYTGPGELFF. The DNA for the CDR3 is TGTGCCAGCAGCTATACAGGGCCCGGGGAGCTGTTTTTT.